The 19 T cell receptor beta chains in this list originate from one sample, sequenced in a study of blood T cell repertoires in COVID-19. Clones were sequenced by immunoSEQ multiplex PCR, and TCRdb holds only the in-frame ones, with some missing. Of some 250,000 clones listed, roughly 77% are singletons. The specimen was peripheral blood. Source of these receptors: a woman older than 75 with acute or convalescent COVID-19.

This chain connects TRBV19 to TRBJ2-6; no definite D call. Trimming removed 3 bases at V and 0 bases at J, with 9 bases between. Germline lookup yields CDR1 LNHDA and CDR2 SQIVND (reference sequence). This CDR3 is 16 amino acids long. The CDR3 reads CASSIKRGSGANVLTF. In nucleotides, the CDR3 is TGTGCCAGTAGTATTAAAAGAGGCTCTGGGGCCAACGTCCTGACTTTC.

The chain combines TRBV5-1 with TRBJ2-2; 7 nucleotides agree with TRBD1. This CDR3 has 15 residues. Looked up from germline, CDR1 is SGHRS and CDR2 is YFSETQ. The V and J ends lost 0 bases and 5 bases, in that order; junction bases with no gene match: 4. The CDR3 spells CASSLEYRGTGELFF. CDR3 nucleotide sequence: TGCGCCAGCAGCTTGGAATACAGGGGTACCGGGGAGCTGTTTTTT.

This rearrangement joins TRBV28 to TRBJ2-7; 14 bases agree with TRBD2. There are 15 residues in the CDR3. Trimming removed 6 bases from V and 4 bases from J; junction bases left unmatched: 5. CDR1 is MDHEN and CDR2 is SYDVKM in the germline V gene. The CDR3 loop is CASRPGLAGVYEQYF. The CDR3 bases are TGTGCCAGCAGACCGGGACTAGCGGGAGTATACGAGCAGTACTTC.

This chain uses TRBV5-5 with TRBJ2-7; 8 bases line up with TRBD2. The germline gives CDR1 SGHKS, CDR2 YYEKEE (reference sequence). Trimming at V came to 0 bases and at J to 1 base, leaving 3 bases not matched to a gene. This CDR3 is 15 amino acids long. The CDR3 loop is CASSLAGTSSYEQYF. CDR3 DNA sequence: TGTGCCAGCAGCTTGGCCGGGACTAGTTCCTACGAGCAGTACTTC.

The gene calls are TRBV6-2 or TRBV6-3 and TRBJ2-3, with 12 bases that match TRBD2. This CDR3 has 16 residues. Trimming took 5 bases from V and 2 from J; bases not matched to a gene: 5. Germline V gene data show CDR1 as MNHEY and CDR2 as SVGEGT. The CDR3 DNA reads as TGTGCCAGCAGTGGACTAGCGGGGCGGATCACAGATACGCAGTATTTT. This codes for CASSGLAGRITDTQYF.

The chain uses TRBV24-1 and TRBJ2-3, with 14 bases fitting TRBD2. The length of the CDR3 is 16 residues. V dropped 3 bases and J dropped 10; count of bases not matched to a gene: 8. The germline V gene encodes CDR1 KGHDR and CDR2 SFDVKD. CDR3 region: CATSDGGLAGARPQYF. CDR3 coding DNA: TGTGCCACCAGTGATGGGGGACTAGCGGGAGCGAGGCCGCAGTATTTT.

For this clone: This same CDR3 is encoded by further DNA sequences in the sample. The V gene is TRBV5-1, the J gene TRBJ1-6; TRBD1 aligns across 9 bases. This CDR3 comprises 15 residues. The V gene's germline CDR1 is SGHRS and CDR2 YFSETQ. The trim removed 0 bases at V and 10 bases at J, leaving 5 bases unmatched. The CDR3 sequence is CASSLGGQGNSPLHF. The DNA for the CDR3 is TGCGCCAGCAGCTTGGGGGGACAGGGTAACTCACCCCTCCACTTT. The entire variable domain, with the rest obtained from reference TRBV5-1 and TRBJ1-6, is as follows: KAGVTQTPRYLIKTRGQQVTLSCSPISGHRSVSWYQQTPGQGLQFLFEYFSETQRNKGNFPGRFSGRQFSNSRSEMNVSTLELGDSALYLCASSLGGQGNSPLHFGNGTRLTVT.

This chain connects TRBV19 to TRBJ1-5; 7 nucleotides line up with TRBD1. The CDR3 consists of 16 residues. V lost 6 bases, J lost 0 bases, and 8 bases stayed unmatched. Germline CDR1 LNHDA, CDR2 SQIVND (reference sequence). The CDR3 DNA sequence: TGTGCCAGTAGGGACAGGAGAGGCGTTAGCAATCAGCCCCAGCATTTT. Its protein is CASRDRRGVSNQPQHF.

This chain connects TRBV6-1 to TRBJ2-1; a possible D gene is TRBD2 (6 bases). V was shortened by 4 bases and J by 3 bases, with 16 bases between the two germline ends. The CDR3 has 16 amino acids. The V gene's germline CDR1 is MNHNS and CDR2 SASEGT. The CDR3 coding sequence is TGTGCCAGCAGTGGTTCAGGGAGGCGGGTCTACAATGAGCAGTTCTTC. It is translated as CASSGSGRRVYNEQFF.

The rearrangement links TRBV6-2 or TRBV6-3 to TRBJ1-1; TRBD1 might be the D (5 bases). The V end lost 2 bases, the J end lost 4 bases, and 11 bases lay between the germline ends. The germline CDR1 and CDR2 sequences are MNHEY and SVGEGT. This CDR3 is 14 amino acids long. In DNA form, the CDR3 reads TGTGCCAGCAGTTACGGGGGGAGATTCACTGAAGCTTTCTTT. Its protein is CASSYGGRFTEAFF.

CDR3 sequence (DNA): TGCGCCAGCAGTGACAGGGGTCGGACTAGCGGGGTAGGTAATGAGCAGTTCTTC. Translation: CASSDRGRTSGVGNEQFF. The J gene is TRBJ2-1, the V gene TRBV4-1; 12 positions agree with TRBD2. The J segment lost 7 bases and the V segment lost 6 bases, leaving 16 bases of the junction unmatched. There are 18 residues in the CDR3. CDR1 MGHRA and CDR2 YSYEKL come from the germline V gene.

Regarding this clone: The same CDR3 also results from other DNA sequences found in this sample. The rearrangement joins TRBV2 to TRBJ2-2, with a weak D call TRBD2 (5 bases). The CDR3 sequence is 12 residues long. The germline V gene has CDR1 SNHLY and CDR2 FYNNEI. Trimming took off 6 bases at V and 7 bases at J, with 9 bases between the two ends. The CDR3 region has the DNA TGTGCCAGCAGCCTAGCAGGCGGGGAGCTGTTTTTT. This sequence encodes CASSLAGGELFF.

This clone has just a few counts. This CDR3 is CASSQGSASYEQYF. The CDR3, as DNA: TGTGCCAGCTCACAGGGGTCAGCGTCCTACGAGCAGTACTTC. The genes are TRBV18 and TRBJ2-7; D perhaps matches TRBD1 (5 bases). Germline V gene lookup returns CDR1 KGHSH and CDR2 LQKENI. V was pared by 4 bases and J by 1 base, with 11 bases between. This CDR3 is 14 amino acids long.

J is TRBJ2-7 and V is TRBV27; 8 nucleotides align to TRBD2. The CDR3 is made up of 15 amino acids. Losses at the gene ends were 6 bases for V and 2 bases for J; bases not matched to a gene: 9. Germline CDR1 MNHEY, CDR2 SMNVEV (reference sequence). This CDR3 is CASRIGRGGTYEQYF. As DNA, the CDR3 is TGTGCCAGCAGAATAGGACGGGGGGGTACCTACGAGCAGTACTTC.

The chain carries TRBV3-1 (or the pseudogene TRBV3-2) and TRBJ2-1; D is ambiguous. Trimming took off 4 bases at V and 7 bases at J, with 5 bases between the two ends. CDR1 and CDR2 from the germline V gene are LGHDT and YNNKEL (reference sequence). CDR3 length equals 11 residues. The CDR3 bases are TGTGCCAGCAGCCTCCTAAATGAGCAGTTCTTC. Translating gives CASSLLNEQFF.

CDR3 DNA sequence: TGTGCCTGGAGTGTGAACTGGGGCAGGGGACAGCATTTT. Protein product: CAWSVNWGRGQHF. This chain joins TRBV30 and TRBJ1-5, with D tentatively TRBD1 (6 bases). Germline CDR1 is GTSNPN and CDR2 is SVGIG (reference sequence). The CDR3 length is 13 residues. V dropped 0 bases and J dropped 13 bases, with 16 bases sitting between them.

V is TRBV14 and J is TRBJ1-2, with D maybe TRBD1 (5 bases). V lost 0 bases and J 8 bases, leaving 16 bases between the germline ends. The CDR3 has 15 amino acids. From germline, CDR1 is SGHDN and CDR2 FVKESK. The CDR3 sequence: CASSQDWQGMKGYTF. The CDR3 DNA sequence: TGTGCCAGCAGCCAAGATTGGCAGGGTATGAAAGGCTACACCTTC.

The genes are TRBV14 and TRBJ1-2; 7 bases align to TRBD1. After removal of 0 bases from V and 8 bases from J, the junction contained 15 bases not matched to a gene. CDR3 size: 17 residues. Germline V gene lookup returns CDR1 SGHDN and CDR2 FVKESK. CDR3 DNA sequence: TGTGCCAGCAGCCAAGATCCGCGCCCTACAGGGGAAAAAGGCTACACCTTC. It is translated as CASSQDPRPTGEKGYTF.

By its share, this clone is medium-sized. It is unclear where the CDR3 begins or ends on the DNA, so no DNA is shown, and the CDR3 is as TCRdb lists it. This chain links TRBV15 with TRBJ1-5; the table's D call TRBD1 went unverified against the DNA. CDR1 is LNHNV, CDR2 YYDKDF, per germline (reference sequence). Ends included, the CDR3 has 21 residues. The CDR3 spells CATSRDSFLAGGFSGNQPQHF.